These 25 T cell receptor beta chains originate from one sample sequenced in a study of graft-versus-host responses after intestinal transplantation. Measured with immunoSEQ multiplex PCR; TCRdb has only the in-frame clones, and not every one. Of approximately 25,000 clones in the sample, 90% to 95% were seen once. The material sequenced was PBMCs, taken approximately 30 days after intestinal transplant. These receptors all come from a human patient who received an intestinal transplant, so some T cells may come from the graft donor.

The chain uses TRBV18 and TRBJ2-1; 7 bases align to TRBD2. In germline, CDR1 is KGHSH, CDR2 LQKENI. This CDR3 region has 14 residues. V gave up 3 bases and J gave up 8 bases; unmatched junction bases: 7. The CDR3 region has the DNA TGTGCCAGCTCACCTGGGAGGGTCTCCGATGAGCAGTTCTTC. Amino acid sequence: CASSPGRVSDEQFF. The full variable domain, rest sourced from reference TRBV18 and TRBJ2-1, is NAGVMQNPRHLVRRRGQEARLRCSPMKGHSHVYWYRQLPEEGLKFMVYLQKENIIDESGMPKERFSAEFPKEGPSILRIQQVVRGDSAAYFCASSPGRVSDEQFFGPGTRLTVL.

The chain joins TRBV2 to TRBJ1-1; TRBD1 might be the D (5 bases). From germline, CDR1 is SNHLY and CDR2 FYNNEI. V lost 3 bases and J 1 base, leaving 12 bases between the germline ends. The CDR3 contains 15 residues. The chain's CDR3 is CASSDWDFKNTEAFF. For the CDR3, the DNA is TGTGCCAGCAGTGACTGGGACTTTAAGAACACTGAAGCTTTCTTT.

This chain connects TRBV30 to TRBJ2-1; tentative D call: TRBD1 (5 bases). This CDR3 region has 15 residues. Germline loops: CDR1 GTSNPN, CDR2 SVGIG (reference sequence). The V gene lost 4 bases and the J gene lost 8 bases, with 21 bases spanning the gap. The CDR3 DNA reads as TGTGCCTGGACCCGTACCCTCCAAGAAGGGGATGAGCAGTTCTTC. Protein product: CAWTRTLQEGDEQFF.

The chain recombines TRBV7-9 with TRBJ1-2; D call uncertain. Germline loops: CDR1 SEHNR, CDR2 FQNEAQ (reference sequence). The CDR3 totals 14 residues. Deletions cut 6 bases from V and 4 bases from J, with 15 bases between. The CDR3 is CASSPGPDFYGYTF. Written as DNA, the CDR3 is TGTGCCAGCAGTCCGGGCCCTGACTTCTATGGCTACACCTTC. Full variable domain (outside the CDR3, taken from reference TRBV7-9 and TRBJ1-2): DTGVSQNPRHKITKRGQNVTFRCDPISEHNRLYWYRQTLGQGPEFLTYFQNEAQLEKSRLLSDRFSAERPKGSFSTLEIQRTEQGDSAMYLCASSPGPDFYGYTFGSGTRLTVV.

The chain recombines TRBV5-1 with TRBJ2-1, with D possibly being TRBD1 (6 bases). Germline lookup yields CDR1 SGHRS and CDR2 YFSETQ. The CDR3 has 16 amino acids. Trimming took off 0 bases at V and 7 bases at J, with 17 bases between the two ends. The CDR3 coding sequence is TGCGCCAGCAGCTTGGAGGCAGGGGTGGCGTCTAATGAGCAGTTCTTC. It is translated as CASSLEAGVASNEQFF.

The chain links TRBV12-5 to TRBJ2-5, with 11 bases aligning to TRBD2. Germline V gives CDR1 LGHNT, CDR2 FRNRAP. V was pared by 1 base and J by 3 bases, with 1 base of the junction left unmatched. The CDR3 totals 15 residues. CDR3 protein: CASGLDSGREETQYF. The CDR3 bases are TGTGCTAGTGGTTTGGATAGCGGGAGGGAAGAGACCCAGTACTTC.

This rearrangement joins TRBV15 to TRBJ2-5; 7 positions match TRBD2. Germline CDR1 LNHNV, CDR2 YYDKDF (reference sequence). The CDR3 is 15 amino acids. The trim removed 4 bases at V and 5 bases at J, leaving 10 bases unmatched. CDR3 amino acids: CATSTGGGPEETQYF. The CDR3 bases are TGTGCCACCAGCACCGGGGGAGGGCCGGAGGAGACCCAGTACTTC.

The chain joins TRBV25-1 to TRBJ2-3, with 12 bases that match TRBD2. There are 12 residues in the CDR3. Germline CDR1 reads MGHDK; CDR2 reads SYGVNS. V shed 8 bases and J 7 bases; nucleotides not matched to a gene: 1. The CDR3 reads CASGLAGNTQYF. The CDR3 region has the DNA TGTGCCAGCGGACTAGCGGGAAATACGCAGTATTTT.

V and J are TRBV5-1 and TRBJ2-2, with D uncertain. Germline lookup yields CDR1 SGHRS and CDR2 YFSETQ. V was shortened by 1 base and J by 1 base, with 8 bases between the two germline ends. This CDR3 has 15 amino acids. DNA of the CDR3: TGCGCCAGCAGCTTGCTAGGGATGAACACCGGGGAGCTGTTTTTT. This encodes CASSLLGMNTGELFF.

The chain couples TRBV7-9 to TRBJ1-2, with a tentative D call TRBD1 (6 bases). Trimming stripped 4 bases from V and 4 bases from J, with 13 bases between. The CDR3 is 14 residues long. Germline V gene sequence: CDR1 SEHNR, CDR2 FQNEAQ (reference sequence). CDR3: CASSSTGSSYGYTF. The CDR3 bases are TGTGCCAGCAGCTCAACAGGGAGTAGCTATGGCTACACCTTC.

CDR3 nucleotides: TGCGCCAGCAGTCCGAAAACAGGAGCGGGCACTGAAGCTTTCTTT. Encoded protein: CASSPKTGAGTEAFF. The rearrangement links TRBV5-1 to TRBJ1-1, with D perhaps matching TRBD1 (5 bases). The CDR3 extends over 15 amino acids. The germline V gene has CDR1 SGHRS and CDR2 YFSETQ. V lost 5 bases and J lost 4, with 18 bases in between.

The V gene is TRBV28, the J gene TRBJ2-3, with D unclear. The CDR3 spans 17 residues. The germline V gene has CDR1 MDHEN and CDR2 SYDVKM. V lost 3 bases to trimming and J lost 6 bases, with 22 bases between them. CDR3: CASSFLGLSQAGDTQYF. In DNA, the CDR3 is TGTGCCAGCAGTTTTCTTGGGTTGTCGCAGGCAGGTGATACGCAGTATTTT.

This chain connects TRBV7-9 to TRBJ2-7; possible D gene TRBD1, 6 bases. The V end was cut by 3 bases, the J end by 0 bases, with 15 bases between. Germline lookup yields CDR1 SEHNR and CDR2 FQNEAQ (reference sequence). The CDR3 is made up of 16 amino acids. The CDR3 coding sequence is TGTGCCAGCAGCTTGGCAGGGGTCCGAGGCTCCTACGAGCAGTACTTC. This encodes CASSLAGVRGSYEQYF.

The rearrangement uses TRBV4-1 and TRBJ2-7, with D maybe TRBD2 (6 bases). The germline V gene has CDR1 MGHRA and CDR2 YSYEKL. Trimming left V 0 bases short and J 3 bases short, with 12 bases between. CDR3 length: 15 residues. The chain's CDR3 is CASSQDYQGGYEQYF. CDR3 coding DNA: TGCGCCAGCAGCCAAGACTATCAGGGAGGCTACGAGCAGTACTTC.

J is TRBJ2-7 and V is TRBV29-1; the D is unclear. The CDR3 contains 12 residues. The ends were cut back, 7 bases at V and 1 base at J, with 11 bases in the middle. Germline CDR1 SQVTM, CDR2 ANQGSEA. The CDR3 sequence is CSASGNSYEQYF. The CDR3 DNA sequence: TGCAGCGCCTCAGGCAATTCCTACGAGCAGTACTTC.

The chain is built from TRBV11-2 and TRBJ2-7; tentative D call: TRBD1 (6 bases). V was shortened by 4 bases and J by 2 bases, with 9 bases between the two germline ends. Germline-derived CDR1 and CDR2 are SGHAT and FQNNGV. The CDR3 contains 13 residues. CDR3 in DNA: TGTGCCAGCAGCTATGGGGGCCCCTACGAGCAGTACTTC. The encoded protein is CASSYGGPYEQYF.

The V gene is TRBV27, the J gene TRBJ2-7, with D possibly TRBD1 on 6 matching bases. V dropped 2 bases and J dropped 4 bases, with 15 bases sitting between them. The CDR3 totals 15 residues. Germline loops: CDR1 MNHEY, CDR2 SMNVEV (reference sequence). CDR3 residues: CASSLEGDPIYEQYF. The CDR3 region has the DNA TGTGCCAGCAGTTTAGAGGGGGACCCCATTTACGAGCAGTACTTC.

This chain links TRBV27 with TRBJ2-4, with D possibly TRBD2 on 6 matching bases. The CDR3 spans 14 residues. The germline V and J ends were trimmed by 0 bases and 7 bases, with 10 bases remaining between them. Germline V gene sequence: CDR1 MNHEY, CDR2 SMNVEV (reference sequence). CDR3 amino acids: CASSLSAGRNIQYF. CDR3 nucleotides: TGTGCCAGCAGTTTATCGGCAGGGAGGAACATTCAGTACTTC.

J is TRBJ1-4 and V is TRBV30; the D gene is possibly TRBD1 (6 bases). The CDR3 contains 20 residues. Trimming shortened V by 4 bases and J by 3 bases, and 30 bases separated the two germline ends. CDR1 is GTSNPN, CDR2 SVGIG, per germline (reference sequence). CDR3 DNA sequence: TGTGCCTGGACGGTCTTCGGAGGAGGGGGTGGGGTCCGACCTAATGAAAAACTGTTTTTT. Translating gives CAWTVFGGGGGVRPNEKLFF.

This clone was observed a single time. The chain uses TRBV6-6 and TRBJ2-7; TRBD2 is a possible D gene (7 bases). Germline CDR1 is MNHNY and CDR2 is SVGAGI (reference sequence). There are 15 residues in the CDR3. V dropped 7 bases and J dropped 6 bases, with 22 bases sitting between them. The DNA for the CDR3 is TGTGCCAGCACCATCGGGGGGCAGGGGAGTTTCGAGCAGTACTTC. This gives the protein CASTIGGQGSFEQYF.

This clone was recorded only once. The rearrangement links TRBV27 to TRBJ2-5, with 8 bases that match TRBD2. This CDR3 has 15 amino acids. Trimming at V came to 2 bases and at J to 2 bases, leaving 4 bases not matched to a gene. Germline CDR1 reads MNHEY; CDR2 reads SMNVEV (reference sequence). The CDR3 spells CASSLRVAGQETQYF. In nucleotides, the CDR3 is TGTGCCAGCAGTTTAAGGGTAGCGGGGCAAGAGACCCAGTACTTC.

The CDR3 region is CASRSGQNYGYTF. The CDR3 bases are TGTGCCAGCAGATCGGGACAAAACTATGGCTACACCTTC. This chain uses TRBV25-1 with TRBJ1-2; D possibly corresponds to TRBD1 (6 bases). Per germline, CDR1 MGHDK and CDR2 SYGVNS. The germline V and J ends were trimmed by 6 bases and 2 bases, with 10 bases remaining between them. This CDR3 comprises 13 residues.

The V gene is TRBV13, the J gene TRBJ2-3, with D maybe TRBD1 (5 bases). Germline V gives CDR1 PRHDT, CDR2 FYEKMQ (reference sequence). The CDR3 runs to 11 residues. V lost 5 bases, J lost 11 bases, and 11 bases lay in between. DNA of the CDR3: TGTGCCAGCAGCCCAGGGCTCGAGCAGTATTTT. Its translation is CASSPGLEQYF.

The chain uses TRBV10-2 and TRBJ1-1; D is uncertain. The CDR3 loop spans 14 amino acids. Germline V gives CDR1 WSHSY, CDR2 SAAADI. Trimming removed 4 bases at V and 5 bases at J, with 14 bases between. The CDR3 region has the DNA TGCGCCAGCAGTGGGCCTAGGGATCGAACTGAAGCTTTCTTT. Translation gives CASSGPRDRTEAFF.

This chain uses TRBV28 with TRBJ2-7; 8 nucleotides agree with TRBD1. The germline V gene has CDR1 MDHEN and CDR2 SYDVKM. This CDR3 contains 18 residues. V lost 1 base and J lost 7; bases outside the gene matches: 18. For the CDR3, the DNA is TGTGCCAGCAGTTTATTGGTCGCAGGGGACAGGTCTGTCTATGAGCAGTACTTC. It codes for CASSLLVAGDRSVYEQYF.